This T cell receptor beta chain appears in the sequencing data of a study of a mutant IDH1 vaccine in newly diagnosed glioma. The assay was immunoSEQ multiplex PCR, and TCRdb's table has in-frame clones only and misses some. The table has about 34,000 clones, around nine tenths seen once. V was trimmed by 3 bases and J by 9 bases, leaving 13 bases between them. The germline V gene encodes CDR1 SGHTS and CDR2 YDEGEE. The CDR3 loop spans 14 amino acids. As regards this clone: As yet, its antigen is unknown.

The sample's time point: week 47, end of study. All doses held 300 ug of mutant IDH1 20-mer peptide, with topical imiquimod. Here the sequenced sample was PBMCs, taken from a glioma patient whose treatment included an IDH1 peptide vaccine. This TCR derives from a woman under 40 with glioma. The V gene is TRBV5-8, the J gene TRBJ1-6, with a weak D call TRBD1 (5 bases). CDR3 bases: TGTGCCAGCAGCTCGCAGGGCCATGGTTCACCCCTCCACTTT. The encoded protein is CASSSQGHGSPLHF.